This entry features one T cell receptor (beta chain) sequence. The data originate from a study of blood T cell repertoires in COVID-19. About the research overall: Acute and convalescent COVID-19 specimens originated in the United States, Italy and Spain. The cDNA or gDNA used as material had been derived from T cells, B-cell-depleted T cells, or PBMCs.

CDR3 size: 19 residues. Original processing notes: By means of reference gene primer amplification, nucleated cell counts were estimated. Some clones are missing from TCRdb's copy, which holds only in-frame ones; the method was immunoSEQ multiplex PCR. V, J and clone size are those of that table, while D and trimming were read from the DNA. Of approximately 220,000 clones in the sample, approximately 90% were seen once. Sequencing was performed on peripheral blood. This TCR was sampled from a middle-aged man with acute or convalescent COVID-19. The chain uses TRBV7-5 and TRBJ1-2. TRBV7-5 is recorded as a pseudogene. The CDR3: CVRSLAPESGDGTNYGYTF. The CDR3 nucleotides are TGTGTCAGAAGCTTAGCTCCGGAGAGCGGGGACGGGACTAACTATGGCTACACCTTC.